This entry is about one TCR beta chain. Its antigen is not identified. The sample belongs to a study of cytomegalovirus exposure and HLA in healthy donors. This PCR relied on a set of 60 Vbeta primers and 13 Jbeta primers. Clones were read by immunoSEQ multiplex PCR, and TCRdb kept only the in-frame ones, dropping some. The specimen's table records roughly 110,000 clones. CDR3 length equals 14 residues. Study findings and constraints: In a later analysis, V- and J-gene trimming of beta chains associated with a DCLRE1C missense variant, replicated independently. CMV serostatus alone was available as immune exposure information.

The sequence came from a young man in good health and CMV-seronegative. The chain links TRBV12-2 to TRBJ2-6; the table's D call, TRBD2, has no DNA check behind it. TRBV12-2 is a listed pseudogene. Sequenced input: PBMCs. CDR3 DNA: TGTGCAAGTCGGCACTTCTCTGGGGCCAACGTCCTGACTTTC. As protein: CASRHFSGANVLTF.